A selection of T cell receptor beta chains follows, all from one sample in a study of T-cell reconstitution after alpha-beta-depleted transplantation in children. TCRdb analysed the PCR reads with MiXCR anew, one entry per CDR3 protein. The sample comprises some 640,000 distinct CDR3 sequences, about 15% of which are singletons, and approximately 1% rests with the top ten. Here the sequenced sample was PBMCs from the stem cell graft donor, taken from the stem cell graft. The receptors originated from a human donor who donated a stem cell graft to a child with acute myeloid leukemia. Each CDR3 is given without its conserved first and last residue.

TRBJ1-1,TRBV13,ASSASRGTEAF
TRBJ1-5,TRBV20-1,SARAFINQPQH
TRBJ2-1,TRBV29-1,SVEGSGGDEQF
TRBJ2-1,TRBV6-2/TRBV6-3,ASSYSYEGGGEQF
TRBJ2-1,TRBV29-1,SARRGEGSYNEQF
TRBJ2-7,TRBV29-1,SAAGTGAYEQY
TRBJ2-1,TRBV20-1,SARAAGDHNEQF
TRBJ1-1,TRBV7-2,ASSLGYSMNTEAF
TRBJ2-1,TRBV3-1,ASSQGEGPEQF
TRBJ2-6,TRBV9,ASSVATAGANVLT
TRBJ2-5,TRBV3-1,ASRAGGDWTQY
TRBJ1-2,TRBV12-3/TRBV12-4,ASSLEHKLGYGYT
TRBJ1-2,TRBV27,ASSFSPVYGYT
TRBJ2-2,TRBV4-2,ASSPGLGRELF
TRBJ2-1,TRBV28,ASSLRTITDNEQF
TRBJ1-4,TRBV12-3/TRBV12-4,ASSYLGAATNEKLF
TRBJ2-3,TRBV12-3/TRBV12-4,ASSSRTSGGRTDTQY
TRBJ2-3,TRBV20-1,SARRAGAVTDTQY
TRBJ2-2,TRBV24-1,ATSGMRGPTGELF
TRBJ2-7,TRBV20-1,SARGSRDGDEQY
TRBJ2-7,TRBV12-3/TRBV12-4,ASSLTPGENYEQY
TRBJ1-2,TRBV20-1,SARKGTGWDGYT
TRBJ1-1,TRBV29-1,SVQHGLNTEAF
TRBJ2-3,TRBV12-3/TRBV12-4,ASRGSSDTQY
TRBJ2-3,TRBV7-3,ASSTLAGGYTDTQY
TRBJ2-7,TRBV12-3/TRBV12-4,ASSLLDRYEQY
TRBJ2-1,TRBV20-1,SSYGTGLFVGSYNEQF
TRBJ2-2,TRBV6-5,ASSYGERTGELF
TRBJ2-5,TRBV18,ASSPQRTVETQY
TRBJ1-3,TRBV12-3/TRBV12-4,ASNIASGNTIY
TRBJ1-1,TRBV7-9,AGGQGDTEAF
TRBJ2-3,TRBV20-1,SASTGPDTQY
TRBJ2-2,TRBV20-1,SARDRLSGVVTGELF
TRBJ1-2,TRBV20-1,SAPSGTLYGYT
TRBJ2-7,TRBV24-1,ATSDTLGHPYEQY
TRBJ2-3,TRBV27,ASSHLGKGGSTDTQY
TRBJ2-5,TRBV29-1,SVGAGFQETQY
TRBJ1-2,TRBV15,ATSRATGPYGYT
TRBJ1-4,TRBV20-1,SARDRGLTNEKLF
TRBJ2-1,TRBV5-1,ASSLAMGHNNEQF
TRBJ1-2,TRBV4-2,ASSQDSVYGYT
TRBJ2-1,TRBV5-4,ASSLIGGASYNEQF
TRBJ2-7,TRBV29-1,SATGQGGSYEQY
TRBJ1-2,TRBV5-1,ASSLSDVQGPNYGYT
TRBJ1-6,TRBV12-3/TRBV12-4,ASSRGQHSPLH
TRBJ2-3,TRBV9,ASSEWSGGTDTQY
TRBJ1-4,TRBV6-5,ASSYRGQGNEKLF
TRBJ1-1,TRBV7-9,ASSLKDREAF
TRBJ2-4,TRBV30,AWSVIEGSFQY
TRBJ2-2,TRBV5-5,ASSLGSRDTGELF
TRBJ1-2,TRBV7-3,ASSLLAGQRGGYT
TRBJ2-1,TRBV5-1,ASSLDVNNEQF
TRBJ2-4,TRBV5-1,ASSLYDSENIQY
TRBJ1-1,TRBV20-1,SARDVGSQLNTEAF
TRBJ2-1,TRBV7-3,ASSKAPPRLAGDNEQF
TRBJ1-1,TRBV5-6,ASSLGAGTGAF
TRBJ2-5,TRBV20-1,SAEGGQDPQETQY